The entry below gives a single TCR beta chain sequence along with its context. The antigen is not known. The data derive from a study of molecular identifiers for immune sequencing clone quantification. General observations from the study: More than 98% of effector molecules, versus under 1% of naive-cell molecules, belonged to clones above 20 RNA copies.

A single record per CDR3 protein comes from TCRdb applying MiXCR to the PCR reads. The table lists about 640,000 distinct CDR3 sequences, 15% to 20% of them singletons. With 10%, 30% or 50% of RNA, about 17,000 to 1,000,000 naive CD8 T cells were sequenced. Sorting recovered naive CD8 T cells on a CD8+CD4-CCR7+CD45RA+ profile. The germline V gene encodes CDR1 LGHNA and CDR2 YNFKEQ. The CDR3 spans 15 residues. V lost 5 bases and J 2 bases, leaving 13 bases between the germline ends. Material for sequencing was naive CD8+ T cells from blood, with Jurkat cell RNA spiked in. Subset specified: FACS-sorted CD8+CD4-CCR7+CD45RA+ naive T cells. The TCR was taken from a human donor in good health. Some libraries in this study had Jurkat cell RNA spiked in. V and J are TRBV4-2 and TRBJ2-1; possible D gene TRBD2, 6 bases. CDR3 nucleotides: TGTGCCAGCAGCGCGGGAAGCGACACCTACAATGAGCAGTTCTTC. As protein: CASSAGSDTYNEQFF.